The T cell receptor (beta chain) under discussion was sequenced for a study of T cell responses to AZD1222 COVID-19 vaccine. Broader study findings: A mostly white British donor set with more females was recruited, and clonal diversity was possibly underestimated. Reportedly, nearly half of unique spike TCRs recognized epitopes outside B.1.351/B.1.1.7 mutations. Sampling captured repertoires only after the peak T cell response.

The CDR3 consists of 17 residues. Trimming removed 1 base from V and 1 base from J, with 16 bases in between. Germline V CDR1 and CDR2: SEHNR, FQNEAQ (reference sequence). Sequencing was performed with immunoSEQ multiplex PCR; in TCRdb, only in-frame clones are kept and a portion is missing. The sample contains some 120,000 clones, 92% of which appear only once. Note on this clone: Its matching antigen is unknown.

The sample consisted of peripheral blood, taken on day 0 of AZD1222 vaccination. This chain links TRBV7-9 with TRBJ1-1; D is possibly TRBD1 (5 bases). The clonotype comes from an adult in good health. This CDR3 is CASSLGGGRARNTEAFF. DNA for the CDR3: TGTGCCAGCAGCTTAGGCGGGGGACGTGCGAGGAACACTGAAGCTTTCTTT.